A selection of T cell receptor beta chains follows, all from one sample in a study of post-analysis software for immune sequencing data. TCRdb reanalysed the PCR reads using MiXCR and keeps one entry per CDR3 protein. The sample holds approximately 730,000 distinct CDR3 sequences, approximately 44% seen once. The specimen sequenced was blood. Receptors were obtained from a girl under 18 with multiple sclerosis. The CDR3 runs from the conserved cysteine through the conserved F or W. D genes are given only for firm matches. Size tells how often a clone was seen (once, few, many) or the class of an expanded clone, and some rows leave it out.

CDR3	DNA	size	V	J	D
CASRRGQGPWGTQYF	TGCGCCAGCAGAAGAGGTCAGGGACCCTGGGGGACCCAGTACTTC	few	TRBV5-1	TRBJ2-5	.
CASSRAPGTSYEQYF	TGTGCCAGCAGCCGAGCCCCGGGGACGTCCTACGAGCAGTACTTC	.	TRBV27	TRBJ2-7	.
CSVAVAGYGYTF	TGCAGCGTTGCGGTCGCAGGGTATGGCTACACCTTC	.	TRBV29-1	TRBJ1-2	.
CSARSRINSYEQYF	TGCAGTGCTAGAAGCAGGATAAACTCCTACGAGCAGTACTTC	.	TRBV20-1	TRBJ2-7	.
CASSPTAERFYEQYF	TGTGCCAGCTCACCGACGGCAGAACGTTTCTACGAGCAGTACTTC	few	TRBV18	TRBJ2-7	.
CSARPNTGARDNEQFF	TGCAGTGCTAGGCCGAACACGGGGGCGAGGGACAATGAGCAGTTCTTC	.	TRBV20-1	TRBJ2-1	.
CVSSPTRGAGEKLFF	TGTGTCAGCAGCCCGACCCGGGGGGCCGGTGAAAAACTGTTTTTT	.	TRBV5-8	TRBJ1-4	.
CASSSLGGKETQYF	TGTGCCAGCTCATCTCTGGGCGGGAAAGAGACCCAGTACTTC	few	TRBV18	TRBJ2-5	.
CSARALGGRDYNEQFF	TGCAGTGCTAGAGCCCTCGGCGGGAGGGATTACAATGAGCAGTTCTTC	.	TRBV20-1	TRBJ2-1	TRBD2
CASSLSRVYGDYGYTF	TGTGCCAGCAGTTTATCGCGGGTGTACGGGGACTATGGCTACACCTTC	.	TRBV27	TRBJ1-2	.
CSVGGLAGGSDTQYF	TGCAGCGTTGGGGGACTAGCGGGAGGCTCAGATACGCAGTATTTT	.	TRBV29-1	TRBJ2-3	TRBD2
CSVEKGTGVTEAFF	TGCAGCGTTGAGAAGGGGACAGGGGTCACTGAAGCTTTCTTT	.	TRBV29-1	TRBJ1-1	TRBD1
CASSLTVGSSYNEQFF	TGTGCCAGCAGTCTTACGGTCGGGAGTTCCTACAATGAGCAGTTCTTC	few	TRBV7-9	TRBJ2-1	.
CASSTREFMRVEQFF	TGTGCCAGCAGCACACGGGAGTTTATGAGGGTTGAGCAGTTCTTC	once	TRBV7-3	TRBJ2-1	.
CATSDLHGIDQETQYF	TGTGCCACCAGTGATTTGCACGGGATAGATCAAGAGACCCAGTACTTC	.	TRBV24-1	TRBJ2-5	.
CASSQEPIGGAYEQYF	TGTGCCAGCAGCCAAGAGCCAATCGGGGGAGCCTACGAGCAGTACTTC	.	TRBV4-2	TRBJ2-7	.
CASSPTRNQPQHF	TGTGCCAGCAGCCCGACACGCAATCAGCCCCAGCATTTT	.	TRBV7-2	TRBJ1-5	.
CASSLRAVEQFF	TGTGCCAGCAGTTTACGGGCCGTTGAGCAGTTCTTC	few	TRBV12-3/TRBV12-4	TRBJ2-1	.
CASSPPGTRYEQYF	TGTGCCAGCAGCCCTCCGGGGACTAGGTACGAGCAGTACTTC	.	TRBV7-9	TRBJ2-7	TRBD2
CASSYGVRYEQYF	TGTGCCAGCAGTTACGGGGTTCGCTACGAGCAGTACTTC	few	TRBV6-6	TRBJ2-7	.